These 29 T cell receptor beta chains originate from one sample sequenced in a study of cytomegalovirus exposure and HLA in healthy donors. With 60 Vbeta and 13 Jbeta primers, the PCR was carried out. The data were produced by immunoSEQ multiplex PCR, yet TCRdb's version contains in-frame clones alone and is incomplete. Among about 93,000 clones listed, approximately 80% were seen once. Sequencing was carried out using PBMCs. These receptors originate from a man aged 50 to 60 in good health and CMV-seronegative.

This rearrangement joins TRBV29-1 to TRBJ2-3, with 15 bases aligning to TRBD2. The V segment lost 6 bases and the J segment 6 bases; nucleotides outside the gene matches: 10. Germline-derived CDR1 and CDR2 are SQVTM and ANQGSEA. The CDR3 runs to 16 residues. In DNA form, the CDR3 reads TGCAGCGTCCCACCCCGGACTAGCGGGAGGGCCGATACGCAGTATTTT. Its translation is CSVPPRTSGRADTQYF.

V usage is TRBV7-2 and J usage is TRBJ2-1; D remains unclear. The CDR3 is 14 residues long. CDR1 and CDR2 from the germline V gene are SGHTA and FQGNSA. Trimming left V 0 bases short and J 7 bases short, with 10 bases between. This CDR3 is CASSLAGRQNEQFF. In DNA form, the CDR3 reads TGTGCCAGCAGCTTAGCGGGCAGGCAAAATGAGCAGTTCTTC.

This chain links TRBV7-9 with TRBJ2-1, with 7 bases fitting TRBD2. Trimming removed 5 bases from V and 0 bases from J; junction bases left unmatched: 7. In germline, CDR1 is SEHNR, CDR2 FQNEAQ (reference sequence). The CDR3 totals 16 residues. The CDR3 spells CASSNWGGSSYNEQFF. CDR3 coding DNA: TGTGCCAGCAGCAATTGGGGAGGGAGCTCCTACAATGAGCAGTTCTTC.

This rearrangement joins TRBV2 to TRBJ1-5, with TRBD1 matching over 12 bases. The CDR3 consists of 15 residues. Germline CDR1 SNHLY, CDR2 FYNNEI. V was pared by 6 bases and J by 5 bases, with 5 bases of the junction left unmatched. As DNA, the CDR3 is TGTGCCAGCAGGGGGACAGGGGGCGCCTATCAGCCCCAGCATTTT. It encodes CASRGTGGAYQPQHF.

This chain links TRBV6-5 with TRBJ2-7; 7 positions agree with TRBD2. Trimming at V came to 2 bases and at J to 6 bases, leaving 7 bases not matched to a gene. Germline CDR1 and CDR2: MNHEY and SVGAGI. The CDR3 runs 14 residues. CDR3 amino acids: CASSYAGRGSEQYF. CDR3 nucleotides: TGTGCCAGCAGTTACGCGGGGAGGGGCTCCGAGCAGTACTTC.

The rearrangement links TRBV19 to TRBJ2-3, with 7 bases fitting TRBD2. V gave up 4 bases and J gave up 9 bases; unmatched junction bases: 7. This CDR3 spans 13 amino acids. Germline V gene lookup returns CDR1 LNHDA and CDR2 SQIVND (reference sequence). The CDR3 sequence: CASSSGGRGTQYF. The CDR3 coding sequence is TGTGCCAGTAGTAGTGGCGGGAGAGGAACGCAGTATTTT.

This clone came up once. Here the CDR3 DNA reads TGTGCCAGCAGTTTAGGCGGGACAGGGCCCTACGAGCAGTACTTC. This codes for CASSLGGTGPYEQYF. The chain joins TRBV27 to TRBJ2-7; TRBD1 agrees at 9 bases. There are 15 residues in the CDR3. V was clipped by 2 bases and J by 2 bases; unmatched bases: 4. The germline CDR1 and CDR2 sequences are MNHEY and SMNVEV (reference sequence).

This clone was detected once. The CDR3 is CASSNLAGGPLETQYF. DNA of the CDR3: TGTGCCAGCAGCAATTTAGCGGGAGGGCCCCTAGAGACCCAGTACTTC. The V and J genes are TRBV7-6 and TRBJ2-5; 11 positions agree with TRBD2. CDR1 SGHVS and CDR2 FNYEAQ come from the germline V gene. CDR3 length equals 16 residues. The trim removed 5 bases at V and 4 bases at J, leaving 9 bases unmatched. Using reference TRBV7-6 and TRBJ2-5 for the parts outside the CDR3, the full variable domain is GAGVSQSPRYKVTKRGQDVALRCDPISGHVSLYWYRQALGQGPEFLTYFNYEAQQDKSGLPNDRFSAERPEGSISTLTIQRTEQRDSAMYRCASSNLAGGPLETQYFGPGTRLLVL.

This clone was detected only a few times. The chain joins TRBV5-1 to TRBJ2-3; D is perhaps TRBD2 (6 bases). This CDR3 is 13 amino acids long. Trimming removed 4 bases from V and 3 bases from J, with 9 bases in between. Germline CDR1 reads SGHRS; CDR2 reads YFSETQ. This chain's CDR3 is CASSRLATDTQYF. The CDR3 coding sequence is TGCGCCAGCAGCCGTCTAGCGACAGATACGCAGTATTTT.

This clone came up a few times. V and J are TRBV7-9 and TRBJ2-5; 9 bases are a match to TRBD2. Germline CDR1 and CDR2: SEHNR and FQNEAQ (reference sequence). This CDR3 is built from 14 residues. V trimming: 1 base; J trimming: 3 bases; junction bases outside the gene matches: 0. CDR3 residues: CASSLVAGEETQYF. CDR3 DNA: TGTGCCAGCAGCTTAGTAGCGGGGGAAGAGACCCAGTACTTC.

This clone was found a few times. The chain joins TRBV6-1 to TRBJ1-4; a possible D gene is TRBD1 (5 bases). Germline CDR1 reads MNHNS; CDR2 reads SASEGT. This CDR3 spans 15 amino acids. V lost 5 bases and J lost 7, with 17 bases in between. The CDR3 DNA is TGTGCCAGCAGTACCTCGGAGGGACCGGCTGAAAAACTGTTTTTT. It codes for CASSTSEGPAEKLFF.

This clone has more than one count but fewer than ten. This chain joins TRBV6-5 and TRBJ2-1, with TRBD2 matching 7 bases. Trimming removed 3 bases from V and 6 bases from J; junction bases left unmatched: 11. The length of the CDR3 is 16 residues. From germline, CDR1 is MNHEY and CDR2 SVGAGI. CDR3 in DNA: TGTGCCAGCAGTTATGGTGAAGCGGGGCGTGGCAATGAGCAGTTCTTC. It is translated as CASSYGEAGRGNEQFF.

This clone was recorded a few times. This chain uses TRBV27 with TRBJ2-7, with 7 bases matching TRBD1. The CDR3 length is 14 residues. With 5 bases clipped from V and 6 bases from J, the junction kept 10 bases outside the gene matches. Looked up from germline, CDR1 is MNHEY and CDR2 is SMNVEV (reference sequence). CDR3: CASSPSYRGIEQYF. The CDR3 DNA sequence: TGTGCCAGCAGTCCTAGCTACAGGGGAATCGAGCAGTACTTC.

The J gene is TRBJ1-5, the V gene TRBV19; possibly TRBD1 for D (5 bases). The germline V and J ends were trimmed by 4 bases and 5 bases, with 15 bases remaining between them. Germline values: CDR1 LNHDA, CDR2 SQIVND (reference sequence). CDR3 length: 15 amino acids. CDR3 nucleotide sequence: TGTGCCAGTAGTACCCTGGGCGGGGGGGATCAGCCCCAGCATTTT. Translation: CASSTLGGGDQPQHF.

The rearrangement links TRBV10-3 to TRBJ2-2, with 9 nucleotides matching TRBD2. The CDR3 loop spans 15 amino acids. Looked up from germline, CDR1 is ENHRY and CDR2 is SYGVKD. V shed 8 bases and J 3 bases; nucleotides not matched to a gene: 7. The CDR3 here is CAISAGGPDTGELFF. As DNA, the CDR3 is TGTGCCATCTCGGCGGGAGGGCCCGACACCGGGGAGCTGTTTTTT.

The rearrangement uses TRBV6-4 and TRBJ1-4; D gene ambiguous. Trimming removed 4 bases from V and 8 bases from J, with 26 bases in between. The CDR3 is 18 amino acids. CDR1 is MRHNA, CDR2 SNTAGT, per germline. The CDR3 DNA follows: TGTGCCAGCAGTGTCCCCGGAGGGCGAAGTCTAAACGGAGAAAAACTGTTTTTT. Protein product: CASSVPGGRSLNGEKLFF.

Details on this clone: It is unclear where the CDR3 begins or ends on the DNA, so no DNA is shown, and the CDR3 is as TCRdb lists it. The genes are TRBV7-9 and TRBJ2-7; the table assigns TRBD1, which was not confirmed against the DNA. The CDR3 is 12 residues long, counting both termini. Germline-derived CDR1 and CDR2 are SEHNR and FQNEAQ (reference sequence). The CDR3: CASSLVGQGAYF.

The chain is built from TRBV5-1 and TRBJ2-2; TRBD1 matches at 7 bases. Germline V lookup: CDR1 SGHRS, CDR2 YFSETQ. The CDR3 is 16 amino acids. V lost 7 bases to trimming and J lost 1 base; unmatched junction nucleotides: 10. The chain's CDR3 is CASGYRGFMNTGELFF. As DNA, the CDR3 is TGCGCCAGCGGGTACAGGGGATTCATGAACACCGGGGAGCTGTTTTTT.

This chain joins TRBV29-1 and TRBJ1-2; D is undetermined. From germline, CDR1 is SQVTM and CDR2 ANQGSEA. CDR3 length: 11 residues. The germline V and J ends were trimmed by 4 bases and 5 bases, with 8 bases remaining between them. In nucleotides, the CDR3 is TGCAGCGTTGGGGAGGAGTATGGCTACACCTTC. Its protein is CSVGEEYGYTF.

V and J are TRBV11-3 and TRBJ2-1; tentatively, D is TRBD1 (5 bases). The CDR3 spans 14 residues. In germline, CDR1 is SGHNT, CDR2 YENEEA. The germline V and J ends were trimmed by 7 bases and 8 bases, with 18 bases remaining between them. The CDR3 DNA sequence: TGTGCCAGCACCTGGGGCGGACGAATGTATGAGCAGTTCTTC. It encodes CASTWGGRMYEQFF. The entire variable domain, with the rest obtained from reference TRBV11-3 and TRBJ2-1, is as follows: EAGVVQSPRYKIIEKKQPVAFWCNPISGHNTLYWYLQNLGQGPELLIRYENEEAVDDSQLPKDRFSAERLKGVDSTLKIQPAELGDSAVYLCASTWGGRMYEQFFGPGTRLTVL.

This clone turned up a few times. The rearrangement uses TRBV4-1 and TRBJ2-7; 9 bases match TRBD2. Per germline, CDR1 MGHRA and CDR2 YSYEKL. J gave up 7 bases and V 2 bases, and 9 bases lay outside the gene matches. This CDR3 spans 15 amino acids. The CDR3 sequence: CASSQMGLAAEEQYF. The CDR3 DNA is TGCGCCAGCAGCCAAATGGGACTAGCCGCGGAAGAGCAGTACTTC.

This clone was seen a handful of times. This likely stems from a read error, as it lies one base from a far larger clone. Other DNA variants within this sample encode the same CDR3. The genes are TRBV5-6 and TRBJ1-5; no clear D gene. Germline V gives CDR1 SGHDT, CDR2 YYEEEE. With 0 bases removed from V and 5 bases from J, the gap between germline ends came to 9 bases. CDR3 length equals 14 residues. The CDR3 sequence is CASSLGRPYQPQHF. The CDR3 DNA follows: TGTGCCAGCAGCTTGGGCAGGCCTTATCAGCCCCAGCATTTT. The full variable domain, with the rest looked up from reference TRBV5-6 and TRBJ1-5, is DAGVTQSPTHLIKTRGQQVTLRCSPKSGHDTVSWYQQALGQGPQFIFQYYEEEERQRGNFPDRFSGHQFPNYSSELNVNALLLGDSALYLCASSLGRPYQPQHFGDGTRLSIL.

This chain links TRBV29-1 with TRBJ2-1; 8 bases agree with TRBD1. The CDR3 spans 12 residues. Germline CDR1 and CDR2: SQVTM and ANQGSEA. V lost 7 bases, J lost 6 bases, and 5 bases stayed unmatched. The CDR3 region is CSGETGGNEQFF. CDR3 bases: TGCAGCGGGGAAACAGGGGGCAATGAGCAGTTCTTC.

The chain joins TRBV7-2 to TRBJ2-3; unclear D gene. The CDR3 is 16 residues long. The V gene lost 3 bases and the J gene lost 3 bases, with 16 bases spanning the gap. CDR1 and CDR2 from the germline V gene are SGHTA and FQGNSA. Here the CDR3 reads CASSLSAALRTDTQYF. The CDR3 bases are TGTGCCAGCAGCTTGAGCGCCGCCTTAAGAACAGATACGCAGTATTTT.

CDR3 nucleotides: TGTGCCAGCAGTGAAGCCCGGACTACCGGAGCCTACGAGCAGTACTTC. Encoded protein: CASSEARTTGAYEQYF. The rearrangement links TRBV2 to TRBJ2-7, with D possibly being TRBD2 (6 bases). The V and J ends lost 0 bases and 2 bases respectively, with 14 bases between them. CDR1 is SNHLY and CDR2 is FYNNEI in the germline V gene. This CDR3 comprises 16 residues.

CDR3 protein: CASSYRLAESYEQYF. DNA for the CDR3: TGTGCCAGCAGCTACCGACTAGCGGAGTCCTACGAGCAGTACTTC. The V and J genes are TRBV7-8 and TRBJ2-5, with 9 bases fitting TRBD2. With the DNA end fitting TRBJ2-7 better, the J assignment may be wrong. The CDR3 totals 15 residues. Germline V lookup: CDR1 SGHVS, CDR2 FQNEAQ.

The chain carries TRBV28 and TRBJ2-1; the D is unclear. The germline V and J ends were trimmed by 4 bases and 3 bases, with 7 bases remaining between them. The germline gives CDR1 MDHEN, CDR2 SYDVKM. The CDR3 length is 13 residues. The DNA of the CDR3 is TGTGCCAGCAGTTCGGGTGGCTACAATGAGCAGTTCTTC. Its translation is CASSSGGYNEQFF.

Written as DNA, the CDR3 is TGTGCCAGCAGTTTACACAACCGGCCAGACAAATATTCTAACTATGGCTACACCTTC. Residues: CASSLHNRPDKYSNYGYTF. This chain joins TRBV28 and TRBJ1-2; no definite D call. The CDR3 consists of 19 residues. Germline CDR1 reads MDHEN; CDR2 reads SYDVKM. V was cut by 2 bases and J by 0 bases, with 22 bases left in between.

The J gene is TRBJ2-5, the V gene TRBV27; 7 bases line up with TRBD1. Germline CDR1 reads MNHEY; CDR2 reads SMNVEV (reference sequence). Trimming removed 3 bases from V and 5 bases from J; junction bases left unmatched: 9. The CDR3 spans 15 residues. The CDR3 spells CASSLGQTMGETQYF. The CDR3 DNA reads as TGTGCCAGCAGTTTGGGACAGACCATGGGGGAGACCCAGTACTTC.